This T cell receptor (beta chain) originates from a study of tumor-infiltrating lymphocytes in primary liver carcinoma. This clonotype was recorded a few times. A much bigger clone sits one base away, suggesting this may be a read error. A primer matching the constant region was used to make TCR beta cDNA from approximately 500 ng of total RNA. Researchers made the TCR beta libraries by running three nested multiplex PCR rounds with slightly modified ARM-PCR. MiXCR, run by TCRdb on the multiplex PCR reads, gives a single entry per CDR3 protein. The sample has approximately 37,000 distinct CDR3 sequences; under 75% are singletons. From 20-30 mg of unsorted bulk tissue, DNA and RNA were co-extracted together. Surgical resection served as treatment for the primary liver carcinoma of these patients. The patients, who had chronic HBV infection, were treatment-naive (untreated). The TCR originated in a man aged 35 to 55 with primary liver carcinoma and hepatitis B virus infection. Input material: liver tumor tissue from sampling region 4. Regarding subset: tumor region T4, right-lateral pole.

CDR3 protein: CAWSPLRDTEAFF. The DNA for the CDR3 is TGTGCCTGGAGTCCCCTCAGAGACACTGAAGCTTTCTTT. V is TRBV30 and J is TRBJ1-1; no reliable D call. From germline, CDR1 is GTSNPN and CDR2 SVGIG (reference sequence). CDR3 length: 13 residues. V was clipped by 2 bases and J by 3 bases, with 10 bases between them.